These 16 T cell receptor beta chains came from one sample sequenced in a study of T cells after yellow fever vaccination. TCRdb analysed the 5' RACE reads with MiXCR anew, one entry per CDR3 protein. The sample has 450,000 to 550,000 distinct CDR3 sequences; roughly a fifth are singletons. The sample was PBMCs, taken 15 days after the yellow fever booster vaccination. The receptors here all came from a man aged 25-45 years who received the YFV17D yellow fever vaccine.

The chain couples TRBV9 to TRBJ2-1; a weak D match, TRBD2 (6 bases). The CDR3 spans 11 residues. The germline CDR1 and CDR2 sequences are SGDLS and YYNGEE. Trimming left V 4 bases short and J 10 bases short, with 9 bases between. For the CDR3, the DNA is TGTGCCAGCAGCATAGCGGTAGAGCAGTTCTTC. Encoded protein: CASSIAVEQFF.

This clonotype was seen repeatedly, ten times or more. J is TRBJ2-3 and V is TRBV29-1; perhaps TRBD1 as D (6 bases). Per germline, CDR1 SQVTM and CDR2 ANQGSEA. CDR3 length: 17 amino acids. Trimming removed 0 bases from V and 0 bases from J, with 16 bases in between. CDR3 DNA: TGCAGCGTTGAAGAAATCCGGGACACGACTAGCACAGATACGCAGTATTTT. Protein product: CSVEEIRDTTSTDTQYF.

The chain links TRBV7-2 to TRBJ2-4; no reliable D call. This CDR3 is 15 amino acids long. Germline-derived CDR1 and CDR2 are SGHTA and FQGNSA. Trimming cost V 1 base and J 13 bases, with 20 bases left between them. CDR3 loop: CASSLESSSGGVQYF. The CDR3 DNA reads as TGTGCCAGCAGCTTAGAATCCAGCTCCGGTGGGGTCCAGTACTTC.

In this sample, this clonotype turned up a few times. The chain links TRBV24-1 to TRBJ2-3; D not resolved. This CDR3 has 16 amino acids. The germline V gene has CDR1 KGHDR and CDR2 SFDVKD. Trimming stripped 5 bases from V and 1 base from J, with 15 bases between. The CDR3 region is CATSGSGHFGTDTQYF. CDR3 sequence (DNA): TGTGCCACCAGTGGGTCAGGCCATTTTGGCACAGATACGCAGTATTTT.

CDR3 nucleotides: TGTGCCAGCAGTCTCTGGGACGAGCAGTACTTC. Amino acid sequence: CASSLWDEQYF. V gene TRBV6-6 combines with J gene TRBJ2-7; D call uncertain. The CDR3 has 11 residues. V gave up 5 bases and J gave up 5 bases, with 7 bases separating them. In germline, CDR1 is MNHNY, CDR2 SVGAGI (reference sequence).

The chain joins TRBV2 to TRBJ2-7; weak D call: TRBD2 (5 bases). Between the trimmed V and J ends, which lost 4 bases and 2 bases, there was a span of 18 bases. This CDR3 region has 16 residues. Germline CDR1 SNHLY, CDR2 FYNNEI. CDR3 DNA sequence: TGTGCCAGCAGTGCTCGACGGGGTCCTCTAACCTACGAGCAGTACTTC. Amino acid sequence: CASSARRGPLTYEQYF.

The rearrangement uses TRBV7-6 and TRBJ2-7; 8 nucleotides agree with TRBD2. J was trimmed by 2 bases and V by 5 bases; bases with no gene match: 5. CDR1 and CDR2 (germline): SGHVS, FNYEAQ. The CDR3 length is 14 residues. CDR3 sequence reads: CASSPDGRAYEQYF. CDR3 nucleotides: TGTGCCAGCAGCCCCGACGGGAGGGCCTACGAGCAGTACTTC.

The DNA of the CDR3 is TGCAGTGCTAGAGCGGGAGGGCCAAAAGATACGCAGTATTTT. Translating gives CSARAGGPKDTQYF. The rearrangement joins TRBV20-1 to TRBJ2-3; 8 bases line up with TRBD2. V lost 1 base and J lost 5; bases outside the gene matches: 5. Germline V gene sequence: CDR1 DFQATT, CDR2 SNEGSKA (reference sequence). The CDR3 is made up of 14 amino acids.

This clonotype has ten or more counts. The chain carries TRBV6-1 and TRBJ2-1; the D gene is possibly TRBD1 (6 bases). The CDR3 runs 14 residues. V lost 7 bases and J lost 4, with 14 bases in between. Germline V gene data show CDR1 as MNHNS and CDR2 as SASEGT. This chain's CDR3 is CASNPTGLYNEQFF. The CDR3 DNA sequence: TGTGCCAGCAACCCGACAGGCCTTTACAATGAGCAGTTCTTC.

This rearrangement joins TRBV25-1 to TRBJ1-2; TRBD1 aligns across 8 bases. The CDR3 loop spans 12 amino acids. The germline V gene has CDR1 MGHDK and CDR2 SYGVNS. J lost 5 bases, V lost 9 bases, and 5 bases had no gene match. CDR3 DNA: TGTGCCAGTTCGACAGGGGAGTATGGCTACACCTTC. As protein: CASSTGEYGYTF.

This clonotype came up a few times. The V and J genes are TRBV4-2 and TRBJ2-5; D is undetermined. V lost 1 base to trimming and J lost 0 bases, with 6 bases between them. Germline V gene data show CDR1 as LGHNA and CDR2 as YNFKEQ. The CDR3 runs to 14 residues. The chain's CDR3 is CASSQAQYQETQYF. DNA for the CDR3: TGTGCCAGCAGCCAAGCTCAATACCAAGAGACCCAGTACTTC.

This clonotype was detected a few times. V usage is TRBV12-3 or TRBV12-4 and J usage is TRBJ2-3, with D perhaps matching TRBD2 (5 bases). Trimming removed 3 bases from V and 2 bases from J, with 15 bases in between. This CDR3 is built from 16 residues. CDR3 protein: CASSFLMTRATDTQYF. The CDR3 DNA reads TGTGCCAGCAGTTTTTTGATGACGAGGGCCACAGATACGCAGTATTTT.

This clonotype turned up a few times. V is TRBV20-1 and J is TRBJ2-1, with 12 bases lining up with TRBD2. The J segment lost 9 bases and the V segment lost 3 bases, leaving 12 bases of the junction unmatched. Germline values: CDR1 DFQATT, CDR2 SNEGSKA (reference sequence). The CDR3 sequence is 16 residues long. The DNA of the CDR3 is TGCAGTGCTAGTCTGACTAGCGGGAGAAAGGTTGCTGAGCAGTTCTTC. Its protein product is CSASLTSGRKVAEQFF.

The V and J genes are TRBV7-2 and TRBJ2-1; tentative D call: TRBD2 (6 bases). CDR1 SGHTA and CDR2 FQGNSA come from the germline V gene. The CDR3 runs to 12 residues. The ends were cut back, 4 bases at V and 13 bases at J, with 14 bases in the middle. The CDR3 DNA is TGTGCCAGCAGCTCGGGACTCAGGCGTCAGTTCTTC. Its protein product is CASSSGLRRQFF.

In this sample, this clonotype turned up a few times. The rearrangement uses TRBV20-1 and TRBJ2-1; D is uncertain. There are 11 residues in the CDR3. V gave up 4 bases and J gave up 10 bases, with 11 bases separating them. Germline CDR1 reads DFQATT; CDR2 reads SNEGSKA (reference sequence). CDR3 residues: CSANFFEEQFF. The CDR3 bases are TGCAGTGCTAATTTCTTCGAAGAGCAGTTCTTC.

The V gene is TRBV5-1, the J gene TRBJ2-7; 8 bases map to TRBD1. V trimming: 5 bases; J trimming: 0 bases; junction bases outside the gene matches: 4. In germline, CDR1 is SGHRS, CDR2 YFSETQ. The CDR3 extends over 14 amino acids. This CDR3 is CASSGTGISYEQYF. The CDR3 DNA sequence: TGCGCCAGCAGTGGGACAGGAATCTCCTACGAGCAGTACTTC.